The following is a TCR beta chain sequence with its context. Deletions cut 3 bases from V and 2 bases from J, with 8 bases between. CDR1 and CDR2 (germline): SGHAT, FQNNGV. The CDR3 has 14 amino acids. These data come from a study of blood T cell repertoires in COVID-19. Study-level background: The samples span acute and convalescent COVID-19 from the United States, Italy and Spain. PBMCs, B-cell-depleted T cells, or T cells provided the cDNA or gDNA that made up the material.

Per the authors' pipeline: Estimation of nucleated cell counts was performed using reference gene primer amplification. Sequencing was performed with immunoSEQ multiplex PCR; in TCRdb, only in-frame clones are kept and a portion is missing. V, J and clone size are taken as reported in that table, and D and trimming were inferred from the DNA itself. Here the sample spans fewer than 150,000 clones, about 87% being singletons. This TCR was sampled from a woman aged 55-75 years with acute or convalescent COVID-19. This chain uses TRBV11-2 with TRBJ1-3, with a weak D call TRBD1 (5 bases). Sequencing was done on a sample of peripheral blood. CDR3 residues: CASSFQGTGNTIYF. CDR3 nucleotides: TGTGCCAGCAGCTTTCAGGGTACTGGAAACACCATATATTTT.